The TCR beta chain under discussion was sequenced for a study of Ad26.COV2.S vaccination and SARS-CoV-2 variants. Study-level information: COV1001, an Ad26.COV2.S trial, supplied this vaccine-arm donor. In the study, Ad26.COV2.S was injected intramuscularly once, or twice 56 days apart.

Treatment: around 19 received Ad26.COV2.S at low or high dose, single or two shots; about 5 received placebo; per-sample allocation not given. The investigators took samples on day 63 after the first vaccine or placebo injection. An adult aged 18-55 years in Boston served as the donor. Clones were read by immunoSEQ multiplex PCR, and TCRdb kept only the in-frame ones, dropping some. The sample comprises about 370,000 clones, about 89% of which are singletons, and 1.5% to 2% rests with the top ten. CDR3 length: 10 amino acids. The ends were cut back, 8 bases at V and 4 bases at J, with 4 bases in the middle. CDR1 and CDR2 (germline): LGHDT, YNNKEL (reference sequence). General study results and limits: A substantial breadth of spike-specific CD8+ and CD4+ T cell responses after vaccination has been reported.

Comment on this clone: The target antigen is unknown.

The source was peripheral blood, collected in a trial of Ad26.COV2.S vaccine versus placebo. This clonotype originated in a person between 18 and 65 years old who received the Ad26.COV2.S COVID-19 vaccine or a placebo. The chain combines TRBV3-1 (or the pseudogene TRBV3-2) with TRBJ2-3; D unresolved. CDR3: CASGADTQYF. In nucleotides, the CDR3 is TGTGCCAGCGGAGCAGATACGCAGTATTTT.